The 13 T cell receptor beta chains in this list originate from one sample, sequenced in a study of blood T cell repertoires in COVID-19. The table came from immunoSEQ multiplex PCR; TCRdb's copy has only in-frame clones and leaves some out. The sample has a few hundred thousand clones, 70% to 90% seen once. Sequenced: peripheral blood. Every receptor here comes from a woman at least 80 years old with acute or convalescent COVID-19.

The genes are TRBV30 and TRBJ1-3; D call uncertain. The CDR3 is 13 amino acids. V gave up 3 bases and J gave up 0 bases, with 6 bases separating them. The V gene's germline CDR1 is GTSNPN and CDR2 SVGIG (reference sequence). CDR3 sequence reads: CAWSSSSGNTIYF. Written as DNA, the CDR3 is TGTGCCTGGAGCTCTAGCTCTGGAAACACCATATATTTT.

This clone turned up a few times. The CDR3 DNA sequence: TGTGCCAGCAGCCACGGACTAGCGGGAGCCCTGTTCTTC. Translating gives CASSHGLAGALFF. V is TRBV14 and J is TRBJ2-1, with 13 bases matching TRBD2. CDR3 length: 13 amino acids. Germline CDR1 is SGHDN and CDR2 is FVKESK. V was clipped by 3 bases and J by 15 bases; unmatched bases: 5.

This chain connects TRBV7-8 to TRBJ2-7; a possible D gene is TRBD2 (6 bases). The CDR3 is 13 residues long. Trimming cost V 2 bases and J 2 bases, with 7 bases left between them. The germline CDR1 and CDR2 sequences are SGHVS and FQNEAQ. The CDR3 spells CASSLTGAYEQYF. The CDR3 DNA reads TGTGCCAGCAGCTTAACGGGGGCCTACGAGCAGTACTTC.

CDR3 nucleotides: TGTGCCAGCAGCCCTGGACTACGGAACACCGGGGAGCTGTTTTTT. This gives the protein CASSPGLRNTGELFF. This chain connects TRBV28 to TRBJ2-2; D might be TRBD2 (6 bases). The germline CDR1 and CDR2 sequences are MDHEN and SYDVKM. This CDR3 is built from 15 residues. V dropped 6 bases and J dropped 1 base, with 12 bases sitting between them.

This clone appeared a single time. The V call is TRBV7-9, the J call TRBJ2-5, with 14 nucleotides matching TRBD2. The trim removed 1 base at V and 4 bases at J, leaving 2 bases unmatched. CDR1 and CDR2 from the germline V gene are SEHNR and FQNEAQ (reference sequence). This CDR3 has 16 residues. This CDR3 reads CASSLGTSGGSETQYF. Written as DNA, the CDR3 is TGTGCCAGCAGCTTAGGGACTAGCGGGGGGTCAGAGACCCAGTACTTC.

The chain joins TRBV5-4 to TRBJ1-1, with D possibly matching TRBD1 (6 bases). CDR1 is SGHNT and CDR2 is YYREEE in the germline V gene (reference sequence). This CDR3 region has 14 residues. V was shortened by 4 bases and J by 0 bases, with 10 bases between the two germline ends. CDR3 nucleotide sequence: TGTGCCAGCAGCGGACAGTACATGAACACTGAAGCTTTCTTT. It translates to CASSGQYMNTEAFF.

The table lists this clone with a count of one. This chain links TRBV24-1 with TRBJ2-1, with TRBD1 matching over 8 bases. This CDR3 has 16 residues. V lost 0 bases, J lost 4 bases, and 4 bases stayed unmatched. Looked up from germline, CDR1 is KGHDR and CDR2 is SFDVKD. The CDR3 protein is CATSDLGTGAYNEQFF. The CDR3, as DNA: TGTGCCACCAGTGATTTGGGGACAGGTGCTTACAATGAGCAGTTCTTC.

About this clone: Germline is not matched at one junction end, which may reflect a read error. This sequence joins TRBV7-2 and TRBJ1-2, with no clear D. The germline V gene has CDR1 SGHTA and CDR2 FQGNSA. The CDR3 is made up of 15 amino acids. The CDR3 DNA is TGTGCCAGCAGCTTTGCTGCACCGCGGAGCTTTAGACCCTACTTC. Its protein product is CASSFAAPRSFRPYF.

The chain carries TRBV5-4 and TRBJ2-7; TRBD1 matches at 7 bases. Trimming at V came to 0 bases and at J to 7 bases, leaving 10 bases not matched to a gene. The germline gives CDR1 SGHNT, CDR2 YYREEE (reference sequence). This CDR3 is 15 amino acids long. CDR3 bases: TGTGCCAGCAGCTTGGAGGTAGGGGGCCTTGGTGAGCAGTACTTC. This codes for CASSLEVGGLGEQYF.

This CDR3 reads CASTNDRGPYEQYF. CDR3 sequence (DNA): TGTGCCAGCACCAACGACAGGGGGCCCTACGAGCAGTACTTC. The V call is TRBV28, the J call TRBJ2-7; TRBD1 matches at 10 bases. The CDR3 is made up of 14 amino acids. Germline V gene lookup returns CDR1 MDHEN and CDR2 SYDVKM. The junction had 5 bases not matched to a gene; V was cut back by 7 bases and J by 2 bases. Filled out from reference TRBV28 and TRBJ2-7, the complete variable domain reads DVKVTQSSRYLVKRTGEKVFLECVQDMDHENMFWYRQDPGLGLRLIYFSYDVKMKEKGDIPEGYSVSREKKERFSLILESASTNQTSMYLCASTNDRGPYEQYFGPGTRLTVT.

The chain employs TRBV3-1 (or the pseudogene TRBV3-2) and TRBJ2-2; D might be TRBD2 (6 bases). Germline V lookup: CDR1 LGHDT, CDR2 YNNKEL (reference sequence). The V end lost 2 bases, the J end lost 3 bases, and 10 bases lay between the germline ends. This CDR3 region has 15 residues. The CDR3 here is CASSQYGRDTGELFF. The CDR3 nucleotides read TGTGCCAGCAGCCAATACGGGAGAGACACCGGGGAGCTGTTTTTT.

The V gene is TRBV11-1, the J gene TRBJ2-2; TRBD1 aligns across 12 bases. CDR1 is SGHAT and CDR2 is FQDESV in the germline V gene (reference sequence). The CDR3 loop spans 16 amino acids. V trimming: 5 bases; J trimming: 6 bases; junction bases outside the gene matches: 7. The CDR3 spells CASSGTGTGGSGELFF. For the CDR3, the DNA is TGTGCCAGCAGCGGGACCGGGACAGGGGGCTCCGGGGAGCTGTTTTTT. The variable domain in full, completed from reference TRBV11-1 and TRBJ2-2, reads EAEVAQSPRYKITEKSQAVAFWCDPISGHATLYWYRQILGQGPELLVQFQDESVVDDSQLPKDRFSAERLKGVDSTLKIQPAELGDSAMYLCASSGTGTGGSGELFFGEGSRLTVL.

The chain uses TRBV9 and TRBJ2-2; the D gene is possibly TRBD2 (5 bases). The CDR3 loop spans 15 amino acids. The germline V gene has CDR1 SGDLS and CDR2 YYNGEE. Deletions cut 4 bases from V and 6 bases from J, with 16 bases between. The CDR3 sequence: CASSPQLPEAGELFF. DNA of the CDR3: TGTGCCAGCAGCCCCCAGCTGCCGGAGGCCGGGGAGCTGTTTTTT.